Below, 5 T cell receptor beta chains from the same sample are listed, as sequenced in a study of vaccination effects on CD4 cells after COVID-19. Pools of viral peptides were used by the ViraFEST assay to expand antigen-specific CD4+ T cells ahead of sequencing. With more than nine days of culture completed, CD4+ T cells were isolated. Testing of the vaccine recipients showed negative nucleocapsid antibodies and no prior SARS-CoV-2 infection. Sequencing used immunoSEQ multiplex PCR; TCRdb keeps in-frame clones, though not all of them. This table holds about 41,000 clones, under 85% found once. What these receptors recognize is not known. Sequenced here: CD4+ T cells from PBMCs cultured with HCoV-NL63 spike peptides, sampled before COVID-19 vaccination. The receptors were gathered from a human donor who received a COVID-19 vaccine.

The V and J genes are TRBV5-4 and TRBJ2-5; D may be TRBD1 or TRBD2 (6 bases each). Germline V gene data show CDR1 as SGHNT and CDR2 as YYREEE (reference sequence). V was cut by 3 bases and J by 4 bases, with 19 bases left in between. The CDR3 consists of 16 residues. The chain's CDR3 is CASSSPLGGGPETQYF. The CDR3 nucleotides are TGTGCCAGCAGCTCGCCCCTCGGGGGCGGGCCAGAGACCCAGTACTTC. Variable domain in full (rest from reference TRBV5-4 and TRBJ2-5): ETGVTQSPTHLIKTRGQQVTLRCSSQSGHNTVSWYQQALGQGPQFIFQYYREEENGRGNFPPRFSGLQFPNYSSELNVNALELDDSALYLCASSSPLGGGPETQYFGPGTRLLVL.

The genes are TRBV19 and TRBJ2-5, with TRBD1 identical over 8 bases. V dropped 6 bases and J dropped 2; count of bases not matched to a gene: 8. Germline V gene data show CDR1 as LNHDA and CDR2 as SQIVND (reference sequence). CDR3 length: 15 amino acids. CDR3 in amino acids: CASRHRGFRQETQYF. For the CDR3, the DNA is TGTGCCAGTAGGCACAGGGGGTTTCGTCAAGAGACCCAGTACTTC.

This chain uses TRBV6-2 or TRBV6-3 with TRBJ1-1; 9 positions agree with TRBD1. CDR1 is MNHEY, CDR2 SVGEGT, per germline. The V and J ends lost 5 bases and 5 bases, in that order; junction bases with no gene match: 9. The CDR3 is made up of 15 amino acids. The DNA for the CDR3 is TGTGCCAGCAGTACCCAGACAGGGGGAGGGACTGAAGCTTTCTTT. Its protein product is CASSTQTGGGTEAFF.

The chain employs TRBV5-1 and TRBJ2-3; TRBD2 agrees at 12 bases. The CDR3 length is 16 residues. Germline V CDR1 and CDR2: SGHRS, YFSETQ. The J segment lost 4 bases and the V segment lost 4 bases, leaving 7 bases of the junction unmatched. The CDR3: CASSPGLAGSADTQYF. The DNA for the CDR3 is TGCGCCAGCAGCCCCGGACTAGCGGGGAGCGCAGATACGCAGTATTTT.

The genes are TRBV4-3 and TRBJ1-1, with D perhaps matching TRBD1 (5 bases). V lost 3 bases, J lost 5 bases, and 19 bases lay in between. CDR1 is LGHNA, CDR2 YSLEER, per germline. CDR3 size: 16 residues. CDR3 nucleotides: TGCGCCAGCAGCCAGGGGAGGAGGGGTGGCCGAACTGAAGCTTTCTTT. Its translation is CASSQGRRGGRTEAFF.